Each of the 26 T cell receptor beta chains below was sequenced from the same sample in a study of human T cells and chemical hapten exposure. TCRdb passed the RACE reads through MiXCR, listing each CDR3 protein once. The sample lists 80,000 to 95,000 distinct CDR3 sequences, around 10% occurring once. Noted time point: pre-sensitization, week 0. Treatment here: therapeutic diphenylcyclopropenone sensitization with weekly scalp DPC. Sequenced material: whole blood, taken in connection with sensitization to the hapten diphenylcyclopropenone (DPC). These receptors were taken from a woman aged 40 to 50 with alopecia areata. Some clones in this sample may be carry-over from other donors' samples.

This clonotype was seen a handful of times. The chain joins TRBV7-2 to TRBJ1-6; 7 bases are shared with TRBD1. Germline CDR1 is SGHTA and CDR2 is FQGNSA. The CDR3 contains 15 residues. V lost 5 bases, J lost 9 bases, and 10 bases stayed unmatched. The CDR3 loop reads CASSPTTGKGSPLHF. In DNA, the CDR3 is TGTGCCAGCAGCCCCACGACAGGGAAAGGTTCACCCCTCCACTTT. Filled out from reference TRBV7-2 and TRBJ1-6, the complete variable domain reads GAGVSQSPSNKVTEKGKDVELRCDPISGHTALYWYRQSLGQGLEFLIYFQGNSAPDKSGLPSDRFSAERTGGSVSTLTIQRTQQEDSAVYLCASSPTTGKGSPLHFGNGTRLTVT.

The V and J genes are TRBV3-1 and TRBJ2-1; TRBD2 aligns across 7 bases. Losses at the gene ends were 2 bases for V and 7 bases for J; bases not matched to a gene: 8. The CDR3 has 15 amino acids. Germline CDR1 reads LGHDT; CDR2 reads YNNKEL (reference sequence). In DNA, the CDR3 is TGTGCCAGCAGCCAACGAGCGGGACTCGGGAATGAGCAGTTCTTC. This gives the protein CASSQRAGLGNEQFF.

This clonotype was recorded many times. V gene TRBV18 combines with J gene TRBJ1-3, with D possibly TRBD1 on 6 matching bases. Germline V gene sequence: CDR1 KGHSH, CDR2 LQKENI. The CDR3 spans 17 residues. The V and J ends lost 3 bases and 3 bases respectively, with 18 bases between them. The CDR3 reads CASSPPVGGLGGNTIYF. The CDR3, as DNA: TGTGCCAGCTCACCCCCCGTGGGGGGCCTGGGTGGAAACACCATATATTTT.

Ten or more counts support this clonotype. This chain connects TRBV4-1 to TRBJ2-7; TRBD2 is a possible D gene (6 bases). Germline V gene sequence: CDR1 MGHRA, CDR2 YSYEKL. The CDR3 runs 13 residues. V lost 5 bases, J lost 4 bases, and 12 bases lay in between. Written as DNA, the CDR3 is TGCGCCAGCAGCGCCTTGGGGGGTTACGAGCAGTACTTC. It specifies CASSALGGYEQYF.

The DNA for the CDR3 is TGTGCCAGCAGCCCCCCGACAGGGAGGGAAGAGACCCAGTACTTC. This codes for CASSPPTGREETQYF. The chain has TRBV25-1 and TRBJ2-5, with D possibly called TRBD1 or TRBD2 (7 bases each). The V and J ends lost 6 bases and 3 bases respectively, with 17 bases between them. Germline V gene sequence: CDR1 MGHDK, CDR2 SYGVNS. This CDR3 is built from 15 residues. The full variable domain, its missing parts supplied by reference TRBV25-1 and TRBJ2-5, is EADIYQTPRYLVIGTGKKITLECSQTMGHDKMYWYQQDPGMELHLIHYSYGVNSTEKGDLSSESTVSRIRTEHFPLTLESARPSHTSQYLCASSPPTGREETQYFGPGTRLLVL.

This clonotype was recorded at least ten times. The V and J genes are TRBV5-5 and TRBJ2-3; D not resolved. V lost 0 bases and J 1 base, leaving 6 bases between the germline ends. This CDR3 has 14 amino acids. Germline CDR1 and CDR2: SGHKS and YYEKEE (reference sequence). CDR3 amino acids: CASSLAAGTDTQYF. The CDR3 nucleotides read TGTGCCAGCAGCTTGGCGGCGGGCACAGATACGCAGTATTTT.

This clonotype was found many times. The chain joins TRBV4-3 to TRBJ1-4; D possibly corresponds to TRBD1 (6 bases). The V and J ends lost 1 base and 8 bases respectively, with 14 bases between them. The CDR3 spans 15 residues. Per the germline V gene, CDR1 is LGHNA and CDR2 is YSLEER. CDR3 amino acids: CASSQGTLQGEKLFF. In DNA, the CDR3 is TGCGCCAGCAGCCAAGGGACGCTCCAGGGGGAAAAACTGTTTTTT.

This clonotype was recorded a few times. The CDR3 spells CASSYQRSNQPQHF. CDR3 bases: TGTGCCAGCAGTTATCAAAGAAGCAATCAGCCCCAGCATTTT. The V gene is TRBV6-2 or TRBV6-3, the J gene TRBJ1-5, with D unresolved. This CDR3 region has 14 residues. Looked up from germline, CDR1 is MNHEY and CDR2 is SVGEGT. V lost 3 bases, J lost 1 base, and 7 bases lay in between.

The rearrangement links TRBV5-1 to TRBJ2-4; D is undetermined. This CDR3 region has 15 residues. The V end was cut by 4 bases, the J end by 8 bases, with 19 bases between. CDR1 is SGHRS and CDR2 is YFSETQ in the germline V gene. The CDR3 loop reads CASSQSDPNLYIQYF. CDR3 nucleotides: TGCGCCAGCAGCCAATCTGACCCTAACTTATACATTCAGTACTTC.

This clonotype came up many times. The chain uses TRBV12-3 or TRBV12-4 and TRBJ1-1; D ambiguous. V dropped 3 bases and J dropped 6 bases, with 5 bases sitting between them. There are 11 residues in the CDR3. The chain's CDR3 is CASSFVAEAFF. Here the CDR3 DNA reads TGTGCCAGCAGTTTTGTGGCTGAAGCTTTCTTT.

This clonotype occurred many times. In nucleotides, the CDR3 is TGTGCCAGCAGTTTGGACAGGGCCTATGGCTACACCTTC. Protein sequence: CASSLDRAYGYTF. The rearrangement joins TRBV6-2 or TRBV6-3 to TRBJ1-2, with TRBD1 matching 8 bases. The length of the CDR3 is 13 residues. CDR1 is MNHEY and CDR2 is SVGEGT in the germline V gene. Trimming removed 4 bases from V and 4 bases from J; junction bases left unmatched: 2.

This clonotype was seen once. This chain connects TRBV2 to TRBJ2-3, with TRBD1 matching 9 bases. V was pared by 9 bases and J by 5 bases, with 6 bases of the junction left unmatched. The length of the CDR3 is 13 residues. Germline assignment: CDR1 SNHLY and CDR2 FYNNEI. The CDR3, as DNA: TGTGCCAGGGGACAGGGAGAAAAAGATACGCAGTATTTT. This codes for CARGQGEKDTQYF.

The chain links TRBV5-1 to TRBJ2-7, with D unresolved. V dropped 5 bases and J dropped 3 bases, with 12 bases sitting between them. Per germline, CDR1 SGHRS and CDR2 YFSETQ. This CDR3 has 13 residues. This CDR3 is CASSSGGLYEQYF. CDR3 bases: TGCGCCAGCAGTTCTGGCGGCCTCTACGAGCAGTACTTC.

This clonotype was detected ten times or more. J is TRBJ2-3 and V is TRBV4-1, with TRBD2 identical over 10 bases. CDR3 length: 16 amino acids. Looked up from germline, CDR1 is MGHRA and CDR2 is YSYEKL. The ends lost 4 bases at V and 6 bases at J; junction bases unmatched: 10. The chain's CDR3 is CASSLPSGGAGDTQYF. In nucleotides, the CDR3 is TGCGCCAGCAGCCTCCCGAGCGGGGGGGCCGGGGATACGCAGTATTTT.

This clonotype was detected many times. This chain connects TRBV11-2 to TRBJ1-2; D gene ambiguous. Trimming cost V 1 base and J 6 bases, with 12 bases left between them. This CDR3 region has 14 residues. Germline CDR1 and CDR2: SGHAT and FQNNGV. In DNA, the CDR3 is TGTGCCAGCAGCTTAGCTCCAGCCAGAGATGGCTACACCTTC. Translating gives CASSLAPARDGYTF.

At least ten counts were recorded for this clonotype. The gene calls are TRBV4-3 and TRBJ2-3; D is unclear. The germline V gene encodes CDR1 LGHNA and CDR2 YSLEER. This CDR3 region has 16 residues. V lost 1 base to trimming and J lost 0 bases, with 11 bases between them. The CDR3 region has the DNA TGCGCCAGCAGCCAAGGAATCTATTCTAGCACAGATACGCAGTATTTT. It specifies CASSQGIYSSTDTQYF.

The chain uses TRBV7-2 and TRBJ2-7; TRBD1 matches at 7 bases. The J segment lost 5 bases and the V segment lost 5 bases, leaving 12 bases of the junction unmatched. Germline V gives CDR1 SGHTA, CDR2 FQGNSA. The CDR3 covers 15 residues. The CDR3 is CASSTNRGGPNEQYF. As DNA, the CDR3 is TGTGCCAGCAGCACCAACCGAGGGGGCCCCAACGAGCAGTACTTC.

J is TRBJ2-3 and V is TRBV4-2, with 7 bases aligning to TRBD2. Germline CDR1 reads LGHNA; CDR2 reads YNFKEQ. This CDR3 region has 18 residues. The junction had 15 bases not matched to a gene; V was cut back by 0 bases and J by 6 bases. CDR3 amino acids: CASSQEGPGAGVLDTQYF. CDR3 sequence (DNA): TGTGCCAGCAGCCAAGAAGGTCCCGGGGCGGGGGTTTTGGATACGCAGTATTTT.

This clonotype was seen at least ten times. The CDR3 DNA follows: TGTGCTGCGGGACAGGAGACCTCCTACGAGCAGTACTTC. Translation gives CAAGQETSYEQYF. The chain joins TRBV10-3 to TRBJ2-7, with TRBD1 matching over 8 bases. From germline, CDR1 is ENHRY and CDR2 SYGVKD. The CDR3 is 13 residues long.

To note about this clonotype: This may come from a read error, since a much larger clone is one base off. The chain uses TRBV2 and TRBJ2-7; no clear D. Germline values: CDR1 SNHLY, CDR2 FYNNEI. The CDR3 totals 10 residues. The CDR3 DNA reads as TGTCCCAGTGAACTTGGCGAGCAGTACTTC. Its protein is CPSELGEQYF.

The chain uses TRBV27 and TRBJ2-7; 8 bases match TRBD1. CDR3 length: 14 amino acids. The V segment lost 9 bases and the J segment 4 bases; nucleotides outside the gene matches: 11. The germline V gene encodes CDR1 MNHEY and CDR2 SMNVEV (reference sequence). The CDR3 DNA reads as TGTGCCAGTCCCCCGGGACAGGAGATTTACGAGCAGTACTTC. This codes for CASPPGQEIYEQYF.

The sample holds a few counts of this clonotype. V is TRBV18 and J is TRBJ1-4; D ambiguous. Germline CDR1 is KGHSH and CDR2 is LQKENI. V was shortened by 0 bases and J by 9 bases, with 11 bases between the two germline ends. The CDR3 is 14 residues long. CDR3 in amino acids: CASSPPSVGKKLFF. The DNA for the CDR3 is TGTGCCAGCTCACCACCTTCCGTTGGGAAAAAACTGTTTTTT.

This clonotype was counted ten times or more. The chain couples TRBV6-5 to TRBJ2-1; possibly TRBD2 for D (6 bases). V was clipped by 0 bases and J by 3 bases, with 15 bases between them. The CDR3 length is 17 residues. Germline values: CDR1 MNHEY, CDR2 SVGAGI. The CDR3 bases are TGTGCCAGCAGTTACTCGAAGACTGGCGGGAACTACAATGAGCAGTTCTTC. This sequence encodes CASSYSKTGGNYNEQFF.

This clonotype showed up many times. The DNA for the CDR3 is TGTGCCAGCAGCCCAGCGGGGGGGGCCACTGAAGCTTTCTTT. It encodes CASSPAGGATEAFF. The V and J genes are TRBV9 and TRBJ1-1; D is possibly TRBD1 (6 bases). Germline CDR1 reads SGDLS; CDR2 reads YYNGEE. This CDR3 has 14 residues. Trimming pared 4 bases from V and 4 bases from J, leaving 14 bases between. The whole variable domain, remainder taken from reference TRBV9 and TRBJ1-1, is DSGVTQTPKHLITATGQRVTLRCSPRSGDLSVYWYQQSLDQGLQFLIQYYNGEERAKGNILERFSAQQFPDLHSELNLSSLELGDSALYFCASSPAGGATEAFFGQGTRLTVV.

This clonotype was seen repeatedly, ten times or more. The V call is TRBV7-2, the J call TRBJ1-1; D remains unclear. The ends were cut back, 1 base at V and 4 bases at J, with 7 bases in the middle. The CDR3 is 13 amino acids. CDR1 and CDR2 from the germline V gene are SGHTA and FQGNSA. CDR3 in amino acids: CASSLDPATEAFF. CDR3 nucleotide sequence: TGTGCCAGCAGCTTAGATCCGGCCACTGAAGCTTTCTTT. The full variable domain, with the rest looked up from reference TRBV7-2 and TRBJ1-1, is GAGVSQSPSNKVTEKGKDVELRCDPISGHTALYWYRQSLGQGLEFLIYFQGNSAPDKSGLPSDRFSAERTGGSVSTLTIQRTQQEDSAVYLCASSLDPATEAFFGQGTRLTVV.

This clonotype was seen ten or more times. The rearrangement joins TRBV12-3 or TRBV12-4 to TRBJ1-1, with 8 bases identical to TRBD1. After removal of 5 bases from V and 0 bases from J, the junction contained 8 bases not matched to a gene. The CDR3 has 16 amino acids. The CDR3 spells CASSLGQGSMNTEAFF. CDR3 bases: TGTGCCAGCAGTCTAGGACAGGGTTCTATGAACACTGAAGCTTTCTTT.